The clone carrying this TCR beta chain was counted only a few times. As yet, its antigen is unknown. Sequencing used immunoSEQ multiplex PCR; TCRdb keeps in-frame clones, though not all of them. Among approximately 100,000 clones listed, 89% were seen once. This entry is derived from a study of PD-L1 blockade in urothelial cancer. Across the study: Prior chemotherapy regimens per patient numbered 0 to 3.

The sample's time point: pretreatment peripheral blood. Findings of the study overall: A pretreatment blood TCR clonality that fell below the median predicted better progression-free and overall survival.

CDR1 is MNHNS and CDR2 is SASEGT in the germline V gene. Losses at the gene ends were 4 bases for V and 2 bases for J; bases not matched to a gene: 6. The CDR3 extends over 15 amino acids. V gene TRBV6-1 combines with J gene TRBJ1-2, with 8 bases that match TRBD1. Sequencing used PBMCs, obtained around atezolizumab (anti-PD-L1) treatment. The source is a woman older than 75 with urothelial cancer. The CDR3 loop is CASSVQGEENYGYTF. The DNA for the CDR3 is TGTGCCAGCAGTGTACAGGGGGAAGAAAACTATGGCTACACCTTC.